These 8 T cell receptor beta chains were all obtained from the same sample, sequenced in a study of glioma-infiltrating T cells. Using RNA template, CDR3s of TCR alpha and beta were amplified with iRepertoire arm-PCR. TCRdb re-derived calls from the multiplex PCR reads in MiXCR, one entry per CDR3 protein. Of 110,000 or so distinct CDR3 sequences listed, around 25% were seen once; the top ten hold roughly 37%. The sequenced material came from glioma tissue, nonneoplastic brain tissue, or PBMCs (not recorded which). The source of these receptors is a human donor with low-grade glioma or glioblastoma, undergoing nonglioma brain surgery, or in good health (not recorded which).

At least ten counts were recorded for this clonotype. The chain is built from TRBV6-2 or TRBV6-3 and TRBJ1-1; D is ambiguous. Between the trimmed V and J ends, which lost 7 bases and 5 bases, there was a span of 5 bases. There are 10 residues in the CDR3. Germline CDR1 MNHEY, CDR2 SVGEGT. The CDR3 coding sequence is TGTGCCAGCAAGAGGACTGAAGCTTTCTTT. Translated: CASKRTEAFF.

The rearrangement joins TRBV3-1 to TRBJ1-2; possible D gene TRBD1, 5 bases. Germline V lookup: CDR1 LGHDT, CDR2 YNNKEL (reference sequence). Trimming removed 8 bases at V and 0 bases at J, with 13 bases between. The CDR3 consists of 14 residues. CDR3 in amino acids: CASGPLGANYGYTF. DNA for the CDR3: TGTGCCAGCGGCCCACTGGGGGCTAACTATGGCTACACCTTC.

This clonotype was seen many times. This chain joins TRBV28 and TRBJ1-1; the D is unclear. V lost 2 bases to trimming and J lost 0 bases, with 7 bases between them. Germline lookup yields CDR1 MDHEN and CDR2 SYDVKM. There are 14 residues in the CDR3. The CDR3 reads CASSLPRMNTEAFF. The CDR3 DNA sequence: TGTGCCAGCAGTTTACCCAGAATGAACACTGAAGCTTTCTTT.

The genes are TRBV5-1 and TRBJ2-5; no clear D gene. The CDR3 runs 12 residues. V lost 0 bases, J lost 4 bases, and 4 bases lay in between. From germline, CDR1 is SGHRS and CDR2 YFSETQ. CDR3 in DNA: TGCGCCAGCAGCTTGGGAGCAGAGACCCAGTACTTC. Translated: CASSLGAETQYF.

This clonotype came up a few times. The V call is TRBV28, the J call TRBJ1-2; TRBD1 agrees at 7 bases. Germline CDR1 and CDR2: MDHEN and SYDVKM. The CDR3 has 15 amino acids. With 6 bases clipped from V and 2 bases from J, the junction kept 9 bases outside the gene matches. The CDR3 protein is CASSLGGTENYGYTF. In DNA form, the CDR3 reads TGTGCCAGCAGCCTAGGGGGGACAGAGAACTATGGCTACACCTTC.

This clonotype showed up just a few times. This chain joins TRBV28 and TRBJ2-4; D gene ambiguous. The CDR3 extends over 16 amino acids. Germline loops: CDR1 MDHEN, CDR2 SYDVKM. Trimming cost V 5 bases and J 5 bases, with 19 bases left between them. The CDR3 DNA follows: TGTGCCAGCAGTCCCCCTAGGTGGGATGATGAAAACATTCAGTACTTC. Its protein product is CASSPPRWDDENIQYF.

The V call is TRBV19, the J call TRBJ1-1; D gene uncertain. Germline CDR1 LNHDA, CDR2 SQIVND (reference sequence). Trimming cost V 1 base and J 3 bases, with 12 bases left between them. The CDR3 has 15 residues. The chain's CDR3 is CASSIGRQADTEAFF. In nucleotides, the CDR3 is TGTGCCAGTAGTATAGGCAGGCAGGCGGACACTGAAGCTTTCTTT. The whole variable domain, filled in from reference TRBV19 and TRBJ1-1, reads DGGITQSPKYLFRKEGQNVTLSCEQNLNHDAMYWYRQDPGQGLRLIYYSQIVNDFQKGDIAEGYSVSREKKESFPLTVTSAQKNPTAFYLCASSIGRQADTEAFFGQGTRLTVV.

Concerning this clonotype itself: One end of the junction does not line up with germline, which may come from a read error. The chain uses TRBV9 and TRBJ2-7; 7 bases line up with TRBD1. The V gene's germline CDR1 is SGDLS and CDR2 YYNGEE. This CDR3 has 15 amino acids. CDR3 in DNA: TGTGCCAGCACCGTAACAGGGGTTACTTCTACCGAGCAGTACTTC. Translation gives CASTVTGVTSTEQYF.